The 21 T cell receptor beta chains presented below share a single source sample, sequenced in a study of control samples from healthy donors and cancer patients. Assay used: immunoSEQ multiplex PCR; TCRdb lists only in-frame clones, some missing. Here the sample spans around 100,000 clones, about 89% being singletons. Material: blood. The receptor source for this set is a man aged 25-45 years in good health.

The rearrangement joins TRBV6-2 or TRBV6-3 to TRBJ2-7; no firm D call. Trimming took 2 bases from V and 0 from J, leaving 11 bases between them. This CDR3 spans 15 amino acids. Germline CDR1 reads MNHEY; CDR2 reads SVGEGT. CDR3 sequence: CASSYAPGASYEQYF. The CDR3 DNA follows: TGTGCCAGCAGTTACGCCCCAGGCGCCTCCTACGAGCAGTACTTC.

The rearrangement links TRBV6-5 to TRBJ1-3; the D gene is possibly TRBD1 (6 bases). There are 15 residues in the CDR3. CDR1 and CDR2 (germline): MNHEY, SVGAGI. Trimming pared 4 bases from V and 2 bases from J, leaving 12 bases between. CDR3 nucleotides: TGTGCCAGCAGTTCCGTGGGGGCGGCTGGAAACACCATATATTTT. Translating gives CASSSVGAAGNTIYF.

The rearrangement uses TRBV9 and TRBJ1-3; TRBD1 is a possible D gene (6 bases). The CDR3 loop spans 15 amino acids. Trimming removed 7 bases at V and 0 bases at J, with 14 bases between. CDR1 is SGDLS, CDR2 YYNGEE, per germline. In nucleotides, the CDR3 is TGTGCCAGCGATAGGGGGGATAGCTCTGGAAACACCATATATTTT. Translating gives CASDRGDSSGNTIYF.

The CDR3 reads CASSLEGNSNQPQHF. The DNA for the CDR3 is TGTGCCAGCAGTTTGGAAGGGAATAGCAATCAGCCCCAGCATTTT. J is TRBJ1-5 and V is TRBV27; D is undetermined. The CDR3 has 15 residues. Germline CDR1 MNHEY, CDR2 SMNVEV (reference sequence). Trimming pared 3 bases from V and 0 bases from J, leaving 9 bases between.

The V and J genes are TRBV6-1 and TRBJ1-3; D uncertain. V lost 2 bases to trimming and J lost 0 bases, with 5 bases between them. The CDR3 covers 14 residues. Germline values: CDR1 MNHNS, CDR2 SASEGT. CDR3 coding DNA: TGTGCCAGCAGTGAAAATCACTCTGGAAACACCATATATTTT. Translating it yields CASSENHSGNTIYF.

The V call is TRBV24-1, the J call TRBJ2-5; 7 nucleotides align to TRBD1. V was pared by 7 bases and J by 5 bases, with 15 bases of the junction left unmatched. CDR1 KGHDR and CDR2 SFDVKD come from the germline V gene. The CDR3 is 16 amino acids. The CDR3 loop is CATRASGDSYRETQYF. CDR3 coding DNA: TGTGCCACCAGGGCCTCCGGGGACAGCTACAGGGAGACCCAGTACTTC.

The count of this clone is one. The chain couples TRBV28 to TRBJ2-1, with D perhaps being TRBD1 or TRBD2 (5 bases each). The CDR3 has 18 residues. Germline V gene data show CDR1 as MDHEN and CDR2 as SYDVKM. The V end was cut by 3 bases, the J end by 6 bases, with 24 bases between. This CDR3 reads CASSFSLGARWERNEQFF. In nucleotides, the CDR3 is TGTGCCAGCAGTTTCTCGCTCGGGGCTAGATGGGAACGCAATGAGCAGTTCTTC.

The J gene is TRBJ2-5, the V gene TRBV4-1; possible D gene TRBD2, 6 bases. This CDR3 contains 14 residues. CDR1 MGHRA and CDR2 YSYEKL come from the germline V gene. The ends were cut back, 1 base at V and 4 bases at J, with 10 bases in the middle. The CDR3 loop reads CASSQAGAGETQYF. As DNA, the CDR3 is TGCGCCAGCAGCCAAGCGGGAGCCGGAGAGACCCAGTACTTC.

The chain links TRBV11-2 to TRBJ1-1; tentative D call: TRBD1 (5 bases). Trimming took 5 bases from V and 1 from J, leaving 14 bases between them. The length of the CDR3 is 15 residues. Looked up from germline, CDR1 is SGHAT and CDR2 is FQNNGV. The CDR3, as DNA: TGTGCCAGCAGCAGAGAGGGACGGTCGAACACTGAAGCTTTCTTT. Protein: CASSREGRSNTEAFF.

V is TRBV7-9 and J is TRBJ1-1; D ambiguous. This CDR3 comprises 15 residues. Germline loops: CDR1 SEHNR, CDR2 FQNEAQ (reference sequence). V lost 3 bases and J 2 bases, leaving 13 bases between the germline ends. The CDR3 DNA reads as TGTGCCAGCAGCTTCTACGGCCCCCCAAACACTGAAGCTTTCTTT. This sequence encodes CASSFYGPPNTEAFF.

This chain joins TRBV2 and TRBJ2-1; TRBD2 matches 8 bases. The CDR3 covers 15 residues. Germline V gene sequence: CDR1 SNHLY, CDR2 FYNNEI. V lost 3 bases to trimming and J lost 6 bases; unmatched junction nucleotides: 7. Here the CDR3 reads CASSDDGGALNEQFF. DNA of the CDR3: TGTGCCAGCAGTGATGACGGGGGGGCCCTCAATGAGCAGTTCTTC. The full variable domain, in which reference TRBV2 and TRBJ2-1 provide the parts outside the CDR3, is EPEVTQTPSHQVTQMGQEVILRCVPISNHLYFYWYRQILGQKVEFLVSFYNNEISEKSEIFDDQFSVERPDGSNFTLKIRSTKLEDSAMYFCASSDDGGALNEQFFGPGTRLTVL.

The chain recombines TRBV5-5 with TRBJ2-5; 8 bases are a match to TRBD2. The germline V gene encodes CDR1 SGHKS and CDR2 YYEKEE (reference sequence). V lost 4 bases to trimming and J lost 4 bases; unmatched junction nucleotides: 9. This CDR3 has 15 residues. The CDR3: CASSGADGRGETQYF. CDR3 nucleotides: TGTGCCAGCAGCGGGGCGGACGGGAGGGGAGAGACCCAGTACTTC.

This chain joins TRBV5-1 and TRBJ1-6; 8 nucleotides align to TRBD1. This CDR3 comprises 16 residues. The germline CDR1 and CDR2 sequences are SGHRS and YFSETQ. V was clipped by 2 bases and J by 2 bases; unmatched bases: 3. CDR3 nucleotides: TGCGCCAGCAGCTTCCAGGGGGCCACCTATAATTCACCCCTCCACTTT. Its protein is CASSFQGATYNSPLHF.

This clone was counted a single time. This chain links TRBV5-1 with TRBJ2-1; D not certain. Germline loops: CDR1 SGHRS, CDR2 YFSETQ. Trimming took off 2 bases at V and 6 bases at J, with 15 bases between the two ends. CDR3 length: 15 residues. This CDR3 reads CASSFSPPLGNEQFF. In DNA, the CDR3 is TGCGCCAGCAGCTTCAGCCCCCCGTTGGGCAATGAGCAGTTCTTC.

The chain links TRBV5-8 to TRBJ1-1; 7 bases fit TRBD1. Germline CDR1 SGHTS, CDR2 YDEGEE. Losses at the gene ends were 5 bases for V and 1 base for J; bases not matched to a gene: 11. The CDR3 consists of 16 residues. The CDR3 bases are TGTGCCAGCAGTTCATACAGGGGAGCGGCGAACACTGAAGCTTTCTTT. It codes for CASSSYRGAANTEAFF.

The chain links TRBV7-9 to TRBJ2-3; TRBD1 matches 10 bases. The germline CDR1 and CDR2 sequences are SEHNR and FQNEAQ (reference sequence). V shed 5 bases, J shed 10 bases, and the junction held 9 bases outside the gene matches. CDR3 size: 14 residues. CDR3 DNA sequence: TGTGCCAGCAGCCCAGGGACAGGGGCCAACGCGCAGTATTTT. As protein: CASSPGTGANAQYF. The full variable domain, with the rest looked up from reference TRBV7-9 and TRBJ2-3, is DTGVSQNPRHKITKRGQNVTFRCDPISEHNRLYWYRQTLGQGPEFLTYFQNEAQLEKSRLLSDRFSAERPKGSFSTLEIQRTEQGDSAMYLCASSPGTGANAQYFGPGTRLTVL.

This clone came up a few times. The V gene is TRBV7-2, the J gene TRBJ2-1; 7 nucleotides align to TRBD1. The germline V gene encodes CDR1 SGHTA and CDR2 FQGNSA. The CDR3 consists of 13 residues. With V trimmed by 6 bases and J by 8 bases, 7 bases remained unmatched. CDR3: CASRPRGLDEQFF. The CDR3 DNA reads as TGTGCCAGCAGGCCGAGGGGGCTGGATGAGCAGTTCTTC.

The J gene is TRBJ1-1, the V gene TRBV10-1, with D hard to call. The length of the CDR3 is 14 residues. The germline V gene has CDR1 WNHNN and CDR2 SYGVQD (reference sequence). The V end was cut by 0 bases, the J end by 5 bases, with 10 bases between. CDR3: CASSESAGRTEAFF. The CDR3 nucleotides read TGCGCCAGCAGTGAGTCGGCAGGACGAACTGAAGCTTTCTTT.

The chain employs TRBV19 and TRBJ1-4; D gene unclear. This CDR3 region has 16 residues. Looked up from germline, CDR1 is LNHDA and CDR2 is SQIVND (reference sequence). The V end lost 5 bases, the J end lost 5 bases, and 18 bases lay between the germline ends. The CDR3 spells CASSHRTQGWNEKLFF. The CDR3 nucleotides read TGTGCCAGTAGTCACCGGACCCAAGGATGGAATGAAAAACTGTTTTTT.

V usage is TRBV11-2 and J usage is TRBJ2-3; D is ambiguous. The germline CDR1 and CDR2 sequences are SGHAT and FQNNGV. V lost 5 bases and J 0 bases, leaving 15 bases between the germline ends. This CDR3 is 16 amino acids long. CDR3 sequence reads: CASSRQSHRSTDTQYF. CDR3 nucleotide sequence: TGTGCCAGCAGCCGCCAGTCGCACCGGAGCACAGATACGCAGTATTTT.

The chain uses TRBV10-1 and TRBJ2-3; the match to TRBD2 covers 15 bases. CDR1 and CDR2 (germline): WNHNN, SYGVQD (reference sequence). This CDR3 has 17 residues. Trimming cost V 0 bases and J 6 bases; bases outside gene matches: 4. The CDR3 sequence: CASSESRTSGRADTQYF. In DNA form, the CDR3 reads TGCGCCAGCAGTGAGTCGAGGACTAGCGGGAGGGCTGATACGCAGTATTTT.